The source of this T cell receptor (beta chain) is a study of T-cell reconstitution after alpha-beta-depleted transplantation in children listed by TCRdb under 2016. Background on the whole study: Using TCR repertoire profiling, the study followed T-cell immune reconstitution in a quantitative way in children after TCRalphabeta/CD19-depleted allogeneic hematopoietic cell transplantation.

What the work shows at the level of the full study, not this receptor alone: Hyperexpanded clone frequencies declined over subsequent months; after one year, T-cell counts and TCRbeta diversity were mostly attributed to newly produced T cells. The apparently early recovery of alphabetaT-cell counts about two months after transplant reportedly depended on only several hundred rapidly expanded clones that came from non-depleted graft cells. The high TCRbeta diversity at day 60 in some patients was ascribed to recipient T cells and intrathymic progenitors that had survived conditioning.

The method was PCR. For sequencing, an Illumina HiSeq 2500 was employed. TCR library preparation used molecular barcoding, with unique molecular identifiers applied to normalize quantification of the TCRbeta repertoire. TCRdb handled the public reads itself, with Q25 trimming in fastp and clone calling in MiXCR, and kept productive beta chains. For every CDR3 protein sequence, its rows merge into one entry that carries the most common genes and DNA. The sample profile shows nearly 350,000 distinct CDR3 sequences; 15% to 20% of them were found once. Together, the top ten hold about 41% of the sample. With regard to this clonotype: It lacks a known antigen. There are no base qualities to consult, and no much larger clone falls within one base.

The treatment or condition label here, explained by the study, means: allogeneic hematopoietic cell transplantation with graft depleted of TCRalphabeta T cells and CD19 B cells. TCRalphabeta/CD19-depleted allogeneic hematopoietic cell grafts were given to the transplant recipients, all of whom were children. The CDR3 runs 15 amino acids, cysteine and phenylalanine included. Only CDR3 DNA remains: 45 bases, in frame from the first base. CDR1 MGHRA and CDR2 YSYEKL are derived from the germline V gene. V is cut back by 2 bases and J by 6 bases, with 1 base in the junction unmatched. The sequence came from a male patient aged 2-9 years who had a stem cell transplant for acute lymphoblastic leukemia, so the T cells may come from the graft donor. The sequences come from PBMCs, mostly from graft donor cells, collected 360 days after TCRalphabeta/CD19-depleted stem cell transplant. Recombination linked TRBV4-1 to TRBJ2-2; 12 central nucleotides agree with TRBD2. The CDR3 loop reads CASSQRTSGAGELFF. At the DNA level, the sequence is TGCGCCAGCAGCCAACGGACTAGCGGGGCCGGGGAGCTGTTTTTT.